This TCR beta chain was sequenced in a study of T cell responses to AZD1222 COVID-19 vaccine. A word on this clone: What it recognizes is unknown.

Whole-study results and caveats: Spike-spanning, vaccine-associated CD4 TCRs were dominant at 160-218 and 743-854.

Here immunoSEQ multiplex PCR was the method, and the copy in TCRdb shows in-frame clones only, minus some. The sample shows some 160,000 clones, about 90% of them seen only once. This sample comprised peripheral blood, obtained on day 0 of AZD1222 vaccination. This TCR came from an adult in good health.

This chain's CDR3 is CASRLGLADYNEQFF. The DNA for the CDR3 is TGCGCCAGCCGACTGGGACTAGCGGATTACAATGAGCAGTTCTTC. The rearrangement joins TRBV5-1 to TRBJ2-1; TRBD2 matches 11 bases. The length of the CDR3 is 15 residues. The germline V gene has CDR1 SGHRS and CDR2 YFSETQ. V lost 7 bases and J lost 4; bases outside the gene matches: 7.